This TCR beta chain was recovered during a study of technical replicates of blood from a few donors. V lost 0 bases and J 4 bases, leaving 8 bases between the germline ends. Germline V gene data show CDR1 as MNHEY and CDR2 as SVGAGI. The CDR3 length is 14 residues. Using immunoSEQ multiplex PCR, the repertoire was profiled, and TCRdb retains in-frame clones only, with some absent. Of under 90,000 clones in the sample, 85% to 95% were seen once. The rearrangement links TRBV6-5 to TRBJ2-3, with no clear D. The TCR was taken from a human donor in good health. Sequencing was carried out using T cells isolated from PBMCs. Written as DNA, the CDR3 is TGTGCCAGCAGTTACTCCCCCCAGGCAGATACGCAGTATTTT. Amino acids: CASSYSPQADTQYF.